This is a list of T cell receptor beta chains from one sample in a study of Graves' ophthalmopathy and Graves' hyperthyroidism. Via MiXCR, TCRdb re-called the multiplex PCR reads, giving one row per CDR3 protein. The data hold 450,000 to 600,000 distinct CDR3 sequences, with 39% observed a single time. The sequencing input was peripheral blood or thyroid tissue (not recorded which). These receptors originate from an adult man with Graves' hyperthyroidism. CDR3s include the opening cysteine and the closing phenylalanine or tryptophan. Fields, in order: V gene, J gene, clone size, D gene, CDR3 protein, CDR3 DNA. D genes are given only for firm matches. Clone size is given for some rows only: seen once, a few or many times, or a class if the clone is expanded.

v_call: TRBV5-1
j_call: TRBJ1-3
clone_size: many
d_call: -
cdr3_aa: CASSDQTGNSGNTIYF
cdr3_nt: TGCGCCAGCAGCGATCAAACAGGGAACTCTGGAAACACCATATATTTT

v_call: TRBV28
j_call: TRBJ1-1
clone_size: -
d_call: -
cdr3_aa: CASSSGVTVNTEAFF
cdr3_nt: TGTGCCAGCAGTTCGGGCGTTACAGTGAACACTGAAGCTTTCTTT

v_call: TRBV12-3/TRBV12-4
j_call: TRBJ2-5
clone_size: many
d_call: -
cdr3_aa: CASSFRSGETQYF
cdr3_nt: TGTGCCAGCAGTTTTAGGTCTGGAGAGACCCAGTACTTC

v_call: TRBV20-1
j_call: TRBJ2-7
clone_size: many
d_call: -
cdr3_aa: CSAPVTRRYSYEQYF
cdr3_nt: TGCAGTGCGCCGGTGACAAGGCGGTACTCCTACGAGCAGTACTTC

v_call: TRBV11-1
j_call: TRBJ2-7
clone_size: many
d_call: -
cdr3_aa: CASSRGLFYEQYF
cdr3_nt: TGTGCCAGCAGCCGGGGACTTTTCTACGAGCAGTACTTC

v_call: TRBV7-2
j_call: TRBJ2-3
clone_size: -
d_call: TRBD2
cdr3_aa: CASSLSSGRPTDAQYF
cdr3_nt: TGTGCCAGCAGCTTGTCTAGCGGGAGGCCCACAGATGCGCAGTATTTT

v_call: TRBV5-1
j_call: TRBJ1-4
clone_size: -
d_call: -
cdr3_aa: CASSLAPANEKLFF
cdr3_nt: TGCGCCAGCAGCTTGGCCCCGGCTAATGAAAAACTGTTTTTT

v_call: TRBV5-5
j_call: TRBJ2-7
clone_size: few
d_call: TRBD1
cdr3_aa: CASSLRDRLYEQYF
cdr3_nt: TGTGCCAGCAGCTTGAGGGACAGGCTCTACGAGCAGTACTTC

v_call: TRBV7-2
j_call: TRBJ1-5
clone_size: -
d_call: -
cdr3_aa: CASSWVVGQPQHF
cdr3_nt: TGTGCCAGCAGCTGGGTTGTGGGCCAGCCCCAGCATTTT

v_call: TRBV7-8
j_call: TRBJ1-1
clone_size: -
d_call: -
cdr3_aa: CASSPLFGISNTEAFF
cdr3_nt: TGTGCCAGCTCACCACTCTTCGGGATTTCGAACACTGAAGCTTTCTTT

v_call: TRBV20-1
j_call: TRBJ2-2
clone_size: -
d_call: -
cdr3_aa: CSARVIGSSGPGELFF
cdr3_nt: TGCAGTGCTAGGGTTATAGGGAGTAGTGGTCCCGGGGAGCTGTTTTTT

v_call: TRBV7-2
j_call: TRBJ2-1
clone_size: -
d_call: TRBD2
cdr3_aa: CASSFPYHRGLASGNEQFF
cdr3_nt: TGTGCCAGCAGCTTTCCTTACCATAGGGGACTAGCCTCTGGCAATGAGCAGTTCTTC

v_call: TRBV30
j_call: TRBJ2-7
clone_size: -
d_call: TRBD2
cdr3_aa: CAFNKHGGYEQYF
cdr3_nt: TGTGCCTTTAACAAACACGGGGGGTACGAGCAGTACTTC

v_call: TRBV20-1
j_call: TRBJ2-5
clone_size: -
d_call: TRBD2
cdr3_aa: CSASGVAGGSYNETQYF
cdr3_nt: TGCAGTGCTAGTGGGGTGGCGGGAGGCTCCTACAATGAGACCCAGTACTTC

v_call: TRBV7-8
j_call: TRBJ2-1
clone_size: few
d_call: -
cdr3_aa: CASSLGLVEFF
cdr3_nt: TGTGCCAGCAGCTTAGGACTAGTCGAGTTCTTC

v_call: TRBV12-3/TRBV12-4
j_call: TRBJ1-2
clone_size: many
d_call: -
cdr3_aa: CASSRHDRKSSYGYTF
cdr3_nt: TGTGCCAGCAGCCGGCACGACAGGAAATCGTCTTATGGCTACACCTTC

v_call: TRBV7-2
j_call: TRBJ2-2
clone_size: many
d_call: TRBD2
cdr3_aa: CASSRPGLLTGELFF
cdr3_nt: TGTGCCAGCAGCCGGCCGGGACTACTCACCGGGGAGCTGTTTTTT

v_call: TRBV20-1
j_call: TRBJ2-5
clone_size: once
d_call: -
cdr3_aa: CSAPTDVQETQYF
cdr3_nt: TGCAGTGCGCCAACGGACGTACAAGAGACCCAGTACTTC

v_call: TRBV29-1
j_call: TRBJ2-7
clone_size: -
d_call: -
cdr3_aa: CSLMVGDSYEQYF
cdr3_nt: TGCAGCTTAATGGTCGGGGACTCCTACGAGCAGTACTTC

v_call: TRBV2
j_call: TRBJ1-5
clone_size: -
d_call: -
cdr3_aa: CASRESNQPQHF
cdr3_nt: TGTGCCAGCAGGGAGAGCAATCAGCCCCAGCATTTT

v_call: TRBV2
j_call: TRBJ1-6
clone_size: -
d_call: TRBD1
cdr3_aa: CASKVTPRQGSNSPLHF
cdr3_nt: TGTGCCAGCAAAGTGACGCCCCGACAGGGATCTAATTCACCCCTCCACTTT

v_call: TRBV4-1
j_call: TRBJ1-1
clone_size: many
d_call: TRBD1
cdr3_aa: CASSQGGVQGATEAFF
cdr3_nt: TGCGCCAGCAGCCAAGGGGGTGTTCAGGGGGCAACTGAAGCTTTCTTT

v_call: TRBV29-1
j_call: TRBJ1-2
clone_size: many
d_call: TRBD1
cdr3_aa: CSVSDRLNYGYTF
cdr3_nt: TGCAGCGTATCGGACAGGCTGAACTATGGCTACACCTTC

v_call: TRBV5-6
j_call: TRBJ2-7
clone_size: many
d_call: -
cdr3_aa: CASSLFAGWGEQYF
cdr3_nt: TGTGCCAGCAGCTTGTTCGCAGGGTGGGGCGAGCAGTACTTC

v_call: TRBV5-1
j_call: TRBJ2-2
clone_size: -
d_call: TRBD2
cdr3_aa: CASGRLAGNTGELFF
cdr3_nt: TGCGCCAGCGGACGACTAGCGGGTAACACCGGGGAGCTGTTTTTT

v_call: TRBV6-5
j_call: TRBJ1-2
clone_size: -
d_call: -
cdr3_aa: CASREGGGNNGYGYTF
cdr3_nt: TGTGCCAGCAGGGAAGGGGGGGGGAATAACGGCTATGGCTACACCTTC

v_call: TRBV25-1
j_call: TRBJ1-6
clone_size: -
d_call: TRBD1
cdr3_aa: CASREGAGSPLHF
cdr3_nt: TGTGCCAGCAGGGAGGGGGCTGGATCACCCCTCCACTTT

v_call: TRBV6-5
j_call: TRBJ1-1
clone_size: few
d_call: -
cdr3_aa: CASSTPGTGTEAFF
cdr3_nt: TGTGCCAGCAGTACCCCAGGTACAGGAACTGAAGCTTTCTTT

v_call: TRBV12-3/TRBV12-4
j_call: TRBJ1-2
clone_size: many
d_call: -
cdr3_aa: CASSFGQSNYGYTF
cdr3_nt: TGTGCCAGCAGTTTTGGACAGTCGAACTATGGCTACACCTTC